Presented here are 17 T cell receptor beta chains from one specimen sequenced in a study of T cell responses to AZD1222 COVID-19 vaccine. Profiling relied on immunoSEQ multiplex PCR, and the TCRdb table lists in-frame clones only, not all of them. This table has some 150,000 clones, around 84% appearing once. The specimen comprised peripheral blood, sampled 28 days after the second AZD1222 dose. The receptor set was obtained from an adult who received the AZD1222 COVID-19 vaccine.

The CDR3 reads CASSLAGGNQPQHF. The CDR3 nucleotides are TGTGCCAGCAGCTTGGCAGGCGGTAATCAGCCCCAGCATTTT. The chain uses TRBV5-6 and TRBJ1-5, with unresolved D. Germline loops: CDR1 SGHDT, CDR2 YYEEEE. The CDR3 length is 14 residues. V gave up 0 bases and J gave up 4 bases, with 8 bases separating them.

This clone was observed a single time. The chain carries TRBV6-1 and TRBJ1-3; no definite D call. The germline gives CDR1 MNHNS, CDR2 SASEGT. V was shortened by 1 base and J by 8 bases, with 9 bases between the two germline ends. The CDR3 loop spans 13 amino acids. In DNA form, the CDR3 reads TGTGCCAGCAGTGAAGGGTGGGAAGACACCATATATTTT. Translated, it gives CASSEGWEDTIYF.

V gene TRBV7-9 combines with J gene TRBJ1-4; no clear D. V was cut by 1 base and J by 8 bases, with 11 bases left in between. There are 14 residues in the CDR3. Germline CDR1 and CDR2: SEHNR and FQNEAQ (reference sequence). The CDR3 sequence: CASSLDLGREKLFF. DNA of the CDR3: TGTGCCAGCAGCTTAGACTTAGGGAGGGAAAAACTGTTTTTT.

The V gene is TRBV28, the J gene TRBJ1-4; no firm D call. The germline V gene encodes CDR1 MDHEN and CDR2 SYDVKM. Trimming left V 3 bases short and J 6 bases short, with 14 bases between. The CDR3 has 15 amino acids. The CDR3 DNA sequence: TGTGCCAGCAGTTTGGCGCCCCCATGGGATGAAAAACTGTTTTTT. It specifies CASSLAPPWDEKLFF.

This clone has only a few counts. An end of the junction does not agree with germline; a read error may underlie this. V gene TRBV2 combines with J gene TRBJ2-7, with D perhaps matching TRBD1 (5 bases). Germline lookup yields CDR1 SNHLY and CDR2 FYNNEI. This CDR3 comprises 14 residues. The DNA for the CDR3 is TGTGCCAGCAGTGAAGGCAGGGAAGAACCTCTCGGAGACTTC. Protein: CASSEGREEPLGDF.

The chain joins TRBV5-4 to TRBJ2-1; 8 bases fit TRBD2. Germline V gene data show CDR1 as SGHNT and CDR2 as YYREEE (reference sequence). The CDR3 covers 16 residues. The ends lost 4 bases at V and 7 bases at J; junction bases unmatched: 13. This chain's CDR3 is CASSRGLAGSSNEQFF. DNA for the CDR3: TGTGCCAGCAGCCGAGGACTAGCCGGTTCATCAAATGAGCAGTTCTTC.

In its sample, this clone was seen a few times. This chain's CDR3 is CASSSIAGASYGYTF. CDR3 nucleotides: TGTGCCAGCAGTTCAATTGCGGGGGCAAGTTATGGCTACACCTTC. The chain is built from TRBV27 and TRBJ1-2, with D possibly matching TRBD1 (6 bases). The CDR3 length is 15 residues. V gave up 4 bases and J gave up 5 bases, with 17 bases separating them. Looked up from germline, CDR1 is MNHEY and CDR2 is SMNVEV (reference sequence).

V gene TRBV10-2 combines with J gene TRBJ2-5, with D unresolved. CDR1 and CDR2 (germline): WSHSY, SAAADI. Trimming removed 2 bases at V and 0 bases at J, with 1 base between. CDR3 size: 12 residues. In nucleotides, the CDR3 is TGCGCCAGCAGTGAGGACCAAGAGACCCAGTACTTC. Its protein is CASSEDQETQYF.

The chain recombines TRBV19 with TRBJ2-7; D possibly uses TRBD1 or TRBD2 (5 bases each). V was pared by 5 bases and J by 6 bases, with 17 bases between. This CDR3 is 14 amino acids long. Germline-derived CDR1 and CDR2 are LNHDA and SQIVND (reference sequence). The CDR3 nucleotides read TGTGCCAGTAGTGGGGGTGGGTCTCGGTCCGAGCAGTACTTC. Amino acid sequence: CASSGGGSRSEQYF.

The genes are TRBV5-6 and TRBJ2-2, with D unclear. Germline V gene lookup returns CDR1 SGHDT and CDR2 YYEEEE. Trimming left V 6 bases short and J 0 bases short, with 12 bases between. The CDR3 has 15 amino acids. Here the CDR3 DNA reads TGTGCCAGCACGCTCCCAGGTTCGAACACCGGGGAGCTGTTTTTT. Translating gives CASTLPGSNTGELFF. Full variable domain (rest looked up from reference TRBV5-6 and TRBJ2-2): DAGVTQSPTHLIKTRGQQVTLRCSPKSGHDTVSWYQQALGQGPQFIFQYYEEEERQRGNFPDRFSGHQFPNYSSELNVNALLLGDSALYLCASTLPGSNTGELFFGEGSRLTVL.

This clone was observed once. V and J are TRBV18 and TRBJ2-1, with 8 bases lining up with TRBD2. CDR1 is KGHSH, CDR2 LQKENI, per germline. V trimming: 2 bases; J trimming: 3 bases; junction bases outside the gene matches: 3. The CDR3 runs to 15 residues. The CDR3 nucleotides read TGTGCCAGCTCACCAGGAGGGACTAGCTACAATGAGCAGTTCTTC. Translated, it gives CASSPGGTSYNEQFF. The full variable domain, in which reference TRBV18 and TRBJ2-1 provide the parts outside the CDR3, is NAGVMQNPRHLVRRRGQEARLRCSPMKGHSHVYWYRQLPEEGLKFMVYLQKENIIDESGMPKERFSAEFPKEGPSILRIQQVVRGDSAAYFCASSPGGTSYNEQFFGPGTRLTVL.

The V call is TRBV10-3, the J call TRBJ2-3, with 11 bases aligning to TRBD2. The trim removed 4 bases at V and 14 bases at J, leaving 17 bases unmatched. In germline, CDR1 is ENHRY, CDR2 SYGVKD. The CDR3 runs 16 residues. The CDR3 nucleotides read TGTGCCATCAGTGGTGGCGAGACTAGCGGGGAACCACCCCTGTATTTT. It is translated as CAISGGETSGEPPLYF.

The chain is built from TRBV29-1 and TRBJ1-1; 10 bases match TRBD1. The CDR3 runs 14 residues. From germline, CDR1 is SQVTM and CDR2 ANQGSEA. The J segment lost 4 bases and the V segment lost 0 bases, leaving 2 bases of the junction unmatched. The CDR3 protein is CSVEETGGGTEAFF. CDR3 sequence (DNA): TGCAGCGTTGAAGAGACAGGGGGCGGCACTGAAGCTTTCTTT.

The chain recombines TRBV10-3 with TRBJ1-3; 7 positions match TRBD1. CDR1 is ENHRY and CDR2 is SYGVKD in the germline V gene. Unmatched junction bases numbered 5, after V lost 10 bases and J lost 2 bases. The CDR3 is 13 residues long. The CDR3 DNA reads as TGTGCCACGCGACAGGGAGCTGGAAACACCATATATTTT. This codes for CATRQGAGNTIYF.

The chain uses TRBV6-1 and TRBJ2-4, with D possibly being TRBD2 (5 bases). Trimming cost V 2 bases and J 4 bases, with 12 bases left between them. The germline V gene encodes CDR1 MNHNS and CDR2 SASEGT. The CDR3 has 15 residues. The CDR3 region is CASSERGLGKNIQYF. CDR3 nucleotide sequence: TGTGCCAGCAGTGAAAGAGGGCTAGGAAAAAACATTCAGTACTTC.

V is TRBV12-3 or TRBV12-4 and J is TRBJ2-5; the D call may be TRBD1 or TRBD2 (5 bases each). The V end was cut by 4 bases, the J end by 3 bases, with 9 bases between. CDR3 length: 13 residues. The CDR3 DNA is TGTGCCAGCAGTTACCGGGGCAAAGAGACCCAGTACTTC. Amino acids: CASSYRGKETQYF.

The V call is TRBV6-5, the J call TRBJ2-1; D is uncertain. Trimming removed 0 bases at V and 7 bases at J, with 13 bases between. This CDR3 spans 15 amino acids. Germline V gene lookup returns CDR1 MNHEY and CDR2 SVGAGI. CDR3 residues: CASSYSKSRGNEQFF. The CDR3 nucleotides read TGTGCCAGCAGTTACTCCAAATCTAGAGGTAATGAGCAGTTCTTC.